The TCR beta chain described here comes from a study of spatial heterogeneity in lung cancer. Study in general: Sequenced were any available follow-up PBMC samples, which had been obtained a median of about 22 months after resection.

A unique molecular identifier was carried by every single TCR cDNA molecule. TCRdb reanalysed the 5' RACE reads using MiXCR and keeps one entry per CDR3 protein. The sample shows around 110,000 distinct CDR3 sequences, approximately 12% of them seen only once. In its sample, this clonotype was seen many times. CDR1 is MDHEN, CDR2 SYDVKM, per germline. The CDR3 runs to 14 residues. V lost 7 bases to trimming and J lost 0 bases, with 13 bases between them. Time point defined: blood at routine non-recurrence follow-up after resection. Extraction of whole RNA from tumor, nontumor lung or frozen PBMC preceded unsorted sequencing.

The starting material was PBMCs, obtained at follow-up. The chain combines TRBV28 with TRBJ2-7, with TRBD1 as a possible D gene (6 bases). This receptor was identified in a male donor with early-stage non-small cell lung cancer. The CDR3 loop reads CASIGQRYSYEQYF. The DNA of the CDR3 is TGTGCCAGCATAGGACAGAGATACTCCTACGAGCAGTACTTC.